The TCR beta chain under discussion was sequenced for a study of early T cells in non-severe SARS-CoV-2 infection. Study as a whole: The input, bulk RNA from unsorted whole blood, was sequenced, and chains were unpaired.

Study outcomes and limitations: A preference for anti-spike CD8 responses marked VDJdb matching, which missed private and CD4 specificities.

This clonotype occurred a few times. Antigen specificity is unknown. The CDR3 length is 13 residues. V dropped 1 base and J dropped 11 bases, with 9 bases sitting between them. Germline-derived CDR1 and CDR2 are SGHTA and FQGNSA. Individual cDNA molecules received unique molecular identifiers. TCRdb independently ran MiXCR on the 5' RACE reads; one entry per CDR3 protein. The data show roughly 50,000 distinct CDR3 sequences, 6.2% seen once. The genes are TRBV7-2 and TRBJ1-6; D may be TRBD1 (6 bases). The clonotype originates from an adult who was a healthcare worker with PCR-confirmed SARS-CoV-2 infection or an uninfected control (not recorded which). The specimen comprised whole blood, sampled at baseline. The CDR3 here is CASSLVTGPPLHF. The CDR3 DNA is TGTGCCAGCAGCTTAGTCACAGGGCCACCCCTCCACTTT. The entire variable domain, with the rest obtained from reference TRBV7-2 and TRBJ1-6, is as follows: GAGVSQSPSNKVTEKGKDVELRCDPISGHTALYWYRQSLGQGLEFLIYFQGNSAPDKSGLPSDRFSAERTGGSVSTLTIQRTQQEDSAVYLCASSLVTGPPLHFGNGTRLTVT.